This T cell receptor beta chain was obtained from a study of blood T cell repertoires in COVID-19. Across the study: PBMCs, B-cell-depleted T cells, or T cells provided the cDNA or gDNA that made up the material.

Authors' data handling: Amplified reference gene primers provided the basis for estimating nucleated cell counts. TCRdb's table, derived via immunoSEQ multiplex PCR, lists solely in-frame clones and lacks some. Clone size and V and J calls were adopted from that table, with D and trimming inferred from the DNA. The sample has approximately 80,000 clones, 81% seen once. This clone was detected only a few times. In the same sample, other DNA sequences code for this CDR3. This clonotype was sampled from a man older than 75 with acute or convalescent COVID-19. Sample: peripheral blood.

DNA for the CDR3: TGCAGCGCCGGGACGGGGGGCTACGAGCAGTACTTC. It encodes CSAGTGGYEQYF. J is TRBJ2-7 and V is TRBV29-1; 7 positions agree with TRBD2. Unmatched junction bases numbered 6, after V lost 7 bases and J lost 3 bases. Looked up from germline, CDR1 is SQVTM and CDR2 is ANQGSEA. There are 12 residues in the CDR3.